One sample yielded the 10 T cell receptor beta chains listed below, sequenced in a study of cytomegalovirus exposure and HLA in healthy donors. Here immunoSEQ multiplex PCR was the method, and the copy in TCRdb shows in-frame clones only, minus some. The table lists about 130,000 clones, 89% of them singletons. Sequences were obtained from PBMCs. These TCRs come from a woman aged 18-29 years in good health and CMV-seropositive.

V and J are TRBV7-9 and TRBJ1-4; possibly TRBD1 for D (6 bases). In germline, CDR1 is SEHNR, CDR2 FQNEAQ (reference sequence). V lost 8 bases to trimming and J lost 4 bases, with 11 bases between them. This CDR3 contains 13 residues. The CDR3 reads CASHRALNEKLFF. In DNA form, the CDR3 reads TGTGCCAGCCACAGGGCCCTTAATGAAAAACTGTTTTTT. The entire variable domain, with the rest obtained from reference TRBV7-9 and TRBJ1-4, is as follows: DTGVSQNPRHKITKRGQNVTFRCDPISEHNRLYWYRQTLGQGPEFLTYFQNEAQLEKSRLLSDRFSAERPKGSFSTLEIQRTEQGDSAMYLCASHRALNEKLFFGSGTQLSVL.

The chain is built from TRBV7-6 and TRBJ2-1; 12 nucleotides match TRBD2. V shed 5 bases and J 6 bases; nucleotides not matched to a gene: 5. CDR1 and CDR2 from the germline V gene are SGHVS and FNYEAQ. The CDR3 extends over 15 amino acids. This chain's CDR3 is CASSEASGGANEQFF. CDR3 nucleotide sequence: TGTGCCAGCAGCGAAGCTAGCGGGGGGGCCAATGAGCAGTTCTTC.

The CDR3 is CASQLGGGGDTQYF. CDR3 nucleotide sequence: TGTGCCAGCCAACTAGGGGGGGGAGGGGATACGCAGTATTTT. This rearrangement joins TRBV28 to TRBJ2-3, with a tentative D call TRBD2 (7 bases). The V gene's germline CDR1 is MDHEN and CDR2 SYDVKM. The CDR3 loop spans 14 amino acids. Trimming removed 8 bases from V and 6 bases from J, with 18 bases in between.

The chain has TRBV30 and TRBJ2-1; 8 bases match TRBD2. The CDR3 runs 14 residues. With 4 bases clipped from V and 4 bases from J, the junction kept 6 bases outside the gene matches. Germline assignment: CDR1 GTSNPN and CDR2 SVGIG (reference sequence). CDR3 nucleotides: TGTGCCTGGAAACGGGGGGGCCGATACAATGAGCAGTTCTTC. This sequence encodes CAWKRGGRYNEQFF.

The DNA for the CDR3 is TGCGCCAGCAGCCCGCAGGGAAACACAGATACGCAGTATTTT. Encoded protein: CASSPQGNTDTQYF. J is TRBJ2-3 and V is TRBV5-1; the D gene is possibly TRBD1 (5 bases). The V gene's germline CDR1 is SGHRS and CDR2 YFSETQ. The CDR3 covers 14 residues. The V end was cut by 4 bases, the J end by 2 bases, with 11 bases between.

This chain links TRBV2 with TRBJ2-7; maybe TRBD1 (5 bases). The CDR3 has 14 amino acids. V shed 5 bases and J shed 3 bases, with 14 bases lying between them. Looked up from germline, CDR1 is SNHLY and CDR2 is FYNNEI. CDR3 protein: CASSRGQDLYEQYF. CDR3 in DNA: TGTGCCAGCAGTAGGGGCCAAGATCTCTACGAGCAGTACTTC.

V gene TRBV5-1 combines with J gene TRBJ2-1, with a weak D call TRBD2 (5 bases). Trimming took 4 bases from V and 7 from J, leaving 24 bases between them. CDR1 is SGHRS and CDR2 is YFSETQ in the germline V gene. CDR3 length: 17 amino acids. The CDR3 sequence is CASSPGESGSPRNEQFF. CDR3 sequence (DNA): TGCGCCAGCAGCCCCGGGGAGAGCGGCTCCCCCAGAAATGAGCAGTTCTTC.

The V and J genes are TRBV28 and TRBJ1-2; D gene ambiguous. CDR1 is MDHEN, CDR2 SYDVKM, per germline. Trimming stripped 2 bases from V and 7 bases from J, with 17 bases between. The CDR3 sequence is 15 residues long. CDR3 loop: CASSLTGGLEGGYTF. Here the CDR3 DNA reads TGTGCCAGCAGTTTAACCGGTGGGCTGGAAGGTGGCTACACCTTC.

The V call is TRBV5-6, the J call TRBJ1-2, with D possibly being TRBD1 (6 bases). Looked up from germline, CDR1 is SGHDT and CDR2 is YYEEEE. The V end was cut by 5 bases, the J end by 4 bases, with 18 bases between. This CDR3 spans 15 amino acids. This chain's CDR3 is CASSAQGQLVYGYTF. CDR3 nucleotide sequence: TGTGCCAGCAGTGCTCAGGGACAACTCGTCTATGGCTACACCTTC.

This sequence joins TRBV5-1 and TRBJ2-7; 8 bases match TRBD2. The germline gives CDR1 SGHRS, CDR2 YFSETQ. The V and J ends lost 4 bases and 0 bases, in that order; junction bases with no gene match: 9. CDR3 length equals 16 residues. This chain's CDR3 is CASSLPLAGSSYEQYF. CDR3 in DNA: TGCGCCAGCAGCCTCCCGTTAGCGGGGAGCTCCTACGAGCAGTACTTC.